These T cell receptor beta chains were read from a single sample in a study of blood T cell repertoires in COVID-19. Produced via immunoSEQ multiplex PCR; TCRdb's table is partial and in-frame only. The sample comprises fewer than 200,000 clones, roughly 84% of which are singletons, and roughly 9.5% rests with the top ten. The material sequenced was peripheral blood. The source of these receptors is an elderly woman with active or convalescent COVID-19. CDR3s include the opening cysteine and the closing phenylalanine or tryptophan. D genes are given only for firm matches. Clone size is given for some rows only: seen once, a few or many times, or a class if the clone is expanded.

size: -
J: TRBJ1-6
D: TRBD1
V: TRBV7-8
CDR3: CASSLEDRAYNSPLHF
DNA: TGTGCCAGCAGCTTAGAAGACAGGGCTTATAATTCACCCCTCCACTTT

size: -
J: TRBJ1-2
D: TRBD1
V: TRBV6-2/TRBV6-3
CDR3: CASSYGTGEAYGYTF
DNA: TGTGCCAGCAGTTACGGGACAGGGGAGGCCTATGGCTACACCTTC

size: -
J: TRBJ2-7
D: -
V: TRBV6-2/TRBV6-3
CDR3: CASSYEQSYEQYF
DNA: TGTGCCAGCAGTTACGAACAGTCCTACGAGCAGTACTTC

size: -
J: TRBJ1-3
D: -
V: TRBV10-1
CDR3: CASSGGSGNTIYF
DNA: TGCGCCAGCAGTGGAGGCTCTGGAAACACCATATATTTT

size: -
J: TRBJ2-1
D: -
V: TRBV11-3
CDR3: CASSLAGQQPENEQFF
DNA: TGTGCCAGCAGCTTGGCGGGACAGCAGCCAGAAAATGAGCAGTTCTTC

size: once
J: TRBJ1-3
D: TRBD1
V: TRBV25-1
CDR3: CASMGRQGVFGNTIYF
DNA: TGTGCCAGCATGGGTAGACAGGGTGTCTTTGGAAACACCATATATTTT

size: -
J: TRBJ1-5
D: -
V: TRBV19
CDR3: CATRVGGNQPQHF
DNA: TGTGCCACTAGAGTCGGAGGGAATCAGCCCCAGCATTTT

size: -
J: TRBJ1-1
D: TRBD1
V: TRBV9
CDR3: CASSVGGQGSGTEAFF
DNA: TGTGCCAGCAGCGTAGGCGGACAGGGTTCAGGCACTGAAGCTTTCTTT

size: -
J: TRBJ1-6
D: TRBD1
V: TRBV6-2/TRBV6-3
CDR3: CASSRQGVVGNSPLHF
DNA: TGTGCCAGCAGCAGACAGGGGGTTGTGGGTAATTCACCCCTCCACTTT

size: -
J: TRBJ2-2
D: -
V: TRBV7-2
CDR3: CASSLLIGGSGELFF
DNA: TGTGCCAGCAGCTTACTAATAGGAGGGTCCGGGGAGCTGTTTTTT

size: -
J: TRBJ1-1
D: TRBD1
V: TRBV4-3
CDR3: CASTSGQANTEAFF
DNA: TGCGCCAGCACCTCCGGACAGGCGAACACTGAAGCTTTCTTT

size: once
J: TRBJ1-4
D: -
V: TRBV5-1
CDR3: CASSLAGGNEKLFF
DNA: TGCGCCAGCAGCTTGGCGGGGGGTAATGAAAAACTGTTTTTT

size: -
J: TRBJ1-6
D: -
V: TRBV3-1/TRBV3-2
CDR3: CASSQGLSESPLHF
DNA: TGTGCCAGCAGCCAAGGGTTATCGGAGTCACCCCTCCACTTT

size: -
J: TRBJ2-2
D: TRBD1
V: TRBV5-6
CDR3: CASSFVTGATGELFF
DNA: TGTGCCAGCAGCTTTGTGACAGGGGCCACCGGGGAGCTGTTTTTT